These 25 T cell receptor beta chains share one sample of origin, sequenced in a study of blood T cell repertoires in COVID-19. The table came from immunoSEQ multiplex PCR; TCRdb's copy has only in-frame clones and leaves some out. The sample lists 350,000 to 550,000 clones; over 75% were seen once. The sequenced material came from PBMCs or T cells enriched from blood (not recorded which). These receptors came from a man aged 25-45 years who had recovered from COVID-19.

J is TRBJ2-5 and V is TRBV5-1; 7 nucleotides match TRBD2. V shed 2 bases, J shed 5 bases, and the junction held 3 bases outside the gene matches. Germline CDR1 is SGHRS and CDR2 is YFSETQ. The CDR3 covers 13 residues. CDR3 protein: CASSFLADETQYF. The CDR3 DNA follows: TGCGCCAGCAGCTTCCTAGCGGATGAGACCCAGTACTTC.

The chain joins TRBV6-5 to TRBJ2-3; 8 bases match TRBD2. The trim removed 2 bases at V and 7 bases at J, leaving 11 bases unmatched. Germline V gene lookup returns CDR1 MNHEY and CDR2 SVGAGI. The CDR3 is made up of 16 amino acids. The CDR3 here is CASSYGGGAGGYTQYF. Here the CDR3 DNA reads TGTGCCAGCAGTTACGGCGGCGGGGCGGGAGGTTATACGCAGTATTTT.

The genes are TRBV7-8 and TRBJ2-7, with 8 bases matching TRBD1. The CDR3 runs 12 residues. CDR1 is SGHVS and CDR2 is FQNEAQ in the germline V gene. V lost 3 bases and J lost 6; bases outside the gene matches: 1. DNA for the CDR3: TGTGCCAGCAGCTTTACAGGGGGCGAGCAGTACTTC. This translates into CASSFTGGEQYF.

This clone was counted once. V and J are TRBV27 and TRBJ1-1; tentatively, D is TRBD1 (6 bases). Germline V gene sequence: CDR1 MNHEY, CDR2 SMNVEV (reference sequence). The length of the CDR3 is 15 residues. V lost 2 bases to trimming and J lost 0 bases, with 10 bases between them. The CDR3 sequence is CASSLVGHLNTEAFF. The CDR3 DNA reads TGTGCCAGCAGTTTAGTGGGACACCTGAACACTGAAGCTTTCTTT.

This chain joins TRBV27 and TRBJ2-1; TRBD1 aligns across 9 bases. CDR1 is MNHEY, CDR2 SMNVEV, per germline (reference sequence). The J segment lost 2 bases and the V segment lost 0 bases, leaving 2 bases of the junction unmatched. The CDR3 runs 16 residues. The chain's CDR3 is CASSLSGQGAYNEQFF. As DNA, the CDR3 is TGTGCCAGCAGTTTATCGGGACAGGGCGCCTACAATGAGCAGTTCTTC.

The chain joins TRBV12-3 or TRBV12-4 to TRBJ1-5, with D maybe TRBD1 (5 bases). The length of the CDR3 is 13 residues. The V and J ends lost 6 bases and 4 bases respectively, with 10 bases between them. The DNA for the CDR3 is TGTGCCAGCAGCCCGAGACAGAATCAGCCCCAGCATTTT. As protein: CASSPRQNQPQHF.

Notes on this clone: Other DNA sequences in the same sample also yield this CDR3. V and J are TRBV18 and TRBJ2-7; 11 nucleotides agree with TRBD2. Germline V gene sequence: CDR1 KGHSH, CDR2 LQKENI. The CDR3 runs to 14 residues. V shed 5 bases and J 3 bases; nucleotides not matched to a gene: 3. DNA for the CDR3: TGTGCCAGCTCATCAGGGACTAGCGGCTACGAGCAGTACTTC. Protein sequence: CASSSGTSGYEQYF.

V and J are TRBV7-5 and TRBJ1-1; TRBD1 is the table's D call, not checked against the DNA. TRBV7-5 is deemed a pseudogene. The CDR3 runs to 16 residues. The DNA for the CDR3 is TGTGTCAGAAGCAACCCTCCGGGACAGAAGAACACTGAAGCTTTCTTT. It encodes CVRSNPPGQKNTEAFF.

V and J are TRBV6-1 and TRBJ2-7; D is ambiguous. Germline CDR1 and CDR2: MNHNS and SASEGT. The CDR3 length is 16 residues. The germline V and J ends were trimmed by 0 bases and 0 bases, with 12 bases remaining between them. This chain's CDR3 is CASSEALSAHSYEQYF. Here the CDR3 DNA reads TGTGCCAGCAGTGAAGCTCTAAGCGCCCACTCCTACGAGCAGTACTTC.

J is TRBJ2-7 and V is TRBV5-1; TRBD1 might be the D (5 bases). The V end was cut by 1 base, the J end by 3 bases, with 11 bases between. CDR1 is SGHRS and CDR2 is YFSETQ in the germline V gene. CDR3 length equals 14 residues. CDR3 amino acids: CASSLQGTNYEQYF. The CDR3 coding sequence is TGCGCCAGCAGCTTGCAGGGTACGAACTACGAGCAGTACTTC.

The V gene is TRBV5-1, the J gene TRBJ2-7, with TRBD1 matching over 8 bases. Per germline, CDR1 SGHRS and CDR2 YFSETQ. The V segment lost 0 bases and the J segment 4 bases; nucleotides outside the gene matches: 6. This CDR3 is built from 15 residues. DNA of the CDR3: TGCGCCAGCAGCTTGGCGTTCCAGGGGGCATACGAGCAGTACTTC. Encoded protein: CASSLAFQGAYEQYF.

This chain links TRBV28 with TRBJ1-5, with unresolved D. Trimming removed 7 bases at V and 4 bases at J, with 17 bases between. Germline V gives CDR1 MDHEN, CDR2 SYDVKM. This CDR3 is 15 amino acids long. The CDR3 loop reads CASNPAIGGNQPQHF. CDR3 sequence (DNA): TGTGCCAGCAATCCTGCCATCGGCGGGAATCAGCCCCAGCATTTT.

The rearrangement links TRBV5-1 to TRBJ2-2, with a weak D call TRBD1 (6 bases). This CDR3 region has 16 residues. Per germline, CDR1 SGHRS and CDR2 YFSETQ. V lost 0 bases to trimming and J lost 4 bases, with 13 bases between them. The CDR3 spells CASSLAQGGPTGELFF. The CDR3 coding sequence is TGCGCCAGCAGCTTGGCACAGGGTGGTCCCACCGGGGAGCTGTTTTTT.

The chain joins TRBV27 to TRBJ1-6; D ambiguous. V dropped 8 bases and J dropped 9 bases, with 20 bases sitting between them. Germline loops: CDR1 MNHEY, CDR2 SMNVEV (reference sequence). This CDR3 has 15 residues. CDR3 DNA: TGTGCCAGCTCCGACCGCGGGTTTCTTGGTTCACCCCTCCACTTT. Protein sequence: CASSDRGFLGSPLHF.

In nucleotides, the CDR3 is TGCAGCGTTACCGGACAGAACCAAGAGACCCAGTACTTC. As protein: CSVTGQNQETQYF. The chain is built from TRBV29-1 and TRBJ2-5; D is perhaps TRBD1 (6 bases). The CDR3 spans 13 residues. Germline-derived CDR1 and CDR2 are SQVTM and ANQGSEA. The germline V and J ends were trimmed by 5 bases and 0 bases, with 10 bases remaining between them. The whole variable domain, remainder taken from reference TRBV29-1 and TRBJ2-5, is SAVISQKPSRDICQRGTSLTIQCQVDSQVTMMFWYRQQPGQSLTLIATANQGSEATYESGFVIDKFPISRPNLTFSTLTVSNMSPEDSSIYLCSVTGQNQETQYFGPGTRLLVL.

The gene calls are TRBV13 and TRBJ1-3, with D tentatively TRBD1 (5 bases). This CDR3 spans 16 amino acids. From germline, CDR1 is PRHDT and CDR2 FYEKMQ (reference sequence). The V gene lost 3 bases and the J gene lost 4 bases, with 16 bases spanning the gap. CDR3 in DNA: TGTGCCAGCAGCTTTGCCGGGCGGGACGGAGGAAACACCATATATTTT. Protein product: CASSFAGRDGGNTIYF.

The rearrangement links TRBV5-4 to TRBJ1-6; possibly TRBD1 for D (5 bases). Trimming shortened V by 4 bases and J by 0 bases, and 11 bases separated the two germline ends. The CDR3 loop spans 16 amino acids. Germline CDR1 SGHNT, CDR2 YYREEE (reference sequence). CDR3 residues: CASSPGGISYNSPLHF. DNA for the CDR3: TGTGCCAGCAGCCCCGGGGGGATCTCCTATAATTCACCCCTCCACTTT.

This chain joins TRBV6-5 and TRBJ2-7; 9 nucleotides match TRBD2. Germline V lookup: CDR1 MNHEY, CDR2 SVGAGI. This CDR3 contains 15 residues. J gave up 0 bases and V 7 bases, and 7 bases lay outside the gene matches. The CDR3 loop is CASIPFSGSSYEQYF. CDR3 DNA: TGTGCCAGCATCCCATTTAGCGGGAGCTCCTACGAGCAGTACTTC.

This chain joins TRBV13 and TRBJ2-1; 12 bases fit TRBD2. The germline CDR1 and CDR2 sequences are PRHDT and FYEKMQ (reference sequence). V gave up 5 bases and J gave up 6 bases; unmatched junction bases: 8. The CDR3 loop spans 16 amino acids. The CDR3 nucleotides read TGTGCCAGCAGCCACCCTAGCGGGAGGGTGATCAATGAGCAGTTCTTC. Translated: CASSHPSGRVINEQFF. Supplemented by reference TRBV13 and TRBJ2-1, the full variable domain reads AAGVIQSPRHLIKEKRETATLKCYPIPRHDTVYWYQQGPGQDPQFLISFYEKMQSDKGSIPDRFSAQQFSDYHSELNMSSLELGDSALYFCASSHPSGRVINEQFFGPGTRLTVL.

The genes are TRBV11-2 and TRBJ2-2, with TRBD2 matching 9 bases. Looked up from germline, CDR1 is SGHAT and CDR2 is FQNNGV. This CDR3 is 15 amino acids long. Trimming at V came to 5 bases and at J to 7 bases, leaving 8 bases not matched to a gene. The CDR3 DNA follows: TGTGCCAGCAGCCCCTTCCTAGCGGGGATCGGGGAGCTGTTTTTT. It codes for CASSPFLAGIGELFF. The full variable domain, with the rest looked up from reference TRBV11-2 and TRBJ2-2, is EAGVAQSPRYKIIEKRQSVAFWCNPISGHATLYWYQQILGQGPKLLIQFQNNGVVDDSQLPKDRFSAERLKGVDSTLKIQPAKLEDSAVYLCASSPFLAGIGELFFGEGSRLTVL.

The chain couples TRBV7-2 to TRBJ2-2, with 9 positions matching TRBD2. The V gene's germline CDR1 is SGHTA and CDR2 FQGNSA. The CDR3 loop spans 14 amino acids. The trim removed 3 bases at V and 6 bases at J, leaving 2 bases unmatched. The CDR3 DNA reads TGTGCCAGCAGCTTCGGCGGGAGGGCCGGGGAGCTGTTTTTT. The encoded protein is CASSFGGRAGELFF.

The V and J genes are TRBV11-2 and TRBJ2-1, with a weak D call TRBD2 (6 bases). CDR3 length equals 16 residues. Germline V CDR1 and CDR2: SGHAT, FQNNGV. V gave up 5 bases and J gave up 4 bases, with 18 bases separating them. The CDR3 nucleotides are TGTGCCAGCAGCCCTGCGGCCGGGACTTTATACAATGAGCAGTTCTTC. It translates to CASSPAAGTLYNEQFF.

This sequence joins TRBV4-2 and TRBJ2-7; TRBD2 is a possible D gene (6 bases). Trimming took off 0 bases at V and 4 bases at J, with 16 bases between the two ends. In germline, CDR1 is LGHNA, CDR2 YNFKEQ. The CDR3 has 16 residues. The CDR3: CASSQDFTGVSYEQYF. The CDR3 DNA sequence: TGTGCCAGCAGCCAAGATTTTACGGGAGTCTCTTACGAGCAGTACTTC.

The V gene is TRBV28, the J gene TRBJ2-7; D remains unclear. This CDR3 contains 11 residues. Trimming took off 4 bases at V and 9 bases at J, with 10 bases between the two ends. Germline loops: CDR1 MDHEN, CDR2 SYDVKM. The CDR3 DNA reads as TGTGCCAGCAGTTCCCTCCGAGGGCAGTACTTC. It encodes CASSSLRGQYF. The whole variable domain, remainder taken from reference TRBV28 and TRBJ2-7, is DVKVTQSSRYLVKRTGEKVFLECVQDMDHENMFWYRQDPGLGLRLIYFSYDVKMKEKGDIPEGYSVSREKKERFSLILESASTNQTSMYLCASSSLRGQYFGPGTRLTVT.

The V and J genes are TRBV5-1 and TRBJ2-7; D gene ambiguous. CDR1 is SGHRS and CDR2 is YFSETQ in the germline V gene. The CDR3 is 13 amino acids. Trimming pared 3 bases from V and 7 bases from J, leaving 14 bases between. The CDR3: CASSSRRGLEQYF. CDR3 coding DNA: TGCGCCAGCAGCTCAAGGAGAGGTTTGGAGCAGTACTTC. Full variable domain (missing parts from reference TRBV5-1 and TRBJ2-7): KAGVTQTPRYLIKTRGQQVTLSCSPISGHRSVSWYQQTPGQGLQFLFEYFSETQRNKGNFPGRFSGRQFSNSRSEMNVSTLELGDSALYLCASSSRRGLEQYFGPGTRLTVT.